Shown below are 3 T cell receptor beta chains from a single sample sequenced in a study of early T cells in non-severe SARS-CoV-2 infection. Each CDR3 protein gets one entry after TCRdb re-called the 5' RACE reads with MiXCR. The table lists about 71,000 distinct CDR3 sequences, roughly 13% of them singletons. Sequencing input: whole blood. These receptors all come from an adult who was a healthcare worker with PCR-confirmed SARS-CoV-2 infection or an uninfected control (not recorded which).

This clonotype was seen repeatedly, ten times or more. This chain connects TRBV20-1 to TRBJ2-1; a possible D gene is TRBD2 (7 bases). The V gene's germline CDR1 is DFQATT and CDR2 SNEGSKA (reference sequence). The CDR3 sequence is 15 residues long. Between the trimmed V and J ends, which lost 5 bases and 0 bases, there was a span of 14 bases. The CDR3 sequence: CSAFGGASSYNEQFF. The CDR3 region has the DNA TGCAGTGCTTTTGGGGGGGCTAGCTCCTACAATGAGCAGTTCTTC.

In its sample, this clonotype was seen many times. V usage is TRBV29-1 and J usage is TRBJ2-1; 8 positions match TRBD1. Germline trimming cut 6 bases from V and 7 bases from J; bases unmatched to any gene: 8. The V gene's germline CDR1 is SQVTM and CDR2 ANQGSEA. CDR3 length: 13 residues. Here the CDR3 reads CSVGQGGWNEQFF. CDR3 nucleotide sequence: TGCAGCGTAGGACAGGGAGGTTGGAATGAGCAGTTCTTC.

This clonotype turned up a few times. The chain has TRBV20-1 and TRBJ2-7; D not resolved. Per the germline V gene, CDR1 is DFQATT and CDR2 is SNEGSKA (reference sequence). Trimming cost V 6 bases and J 2 bases, with 17 bases left between them. The CDR3 is 14 residues long. This CDR3 reads CSALELRKAYEQYF. The CDR3, as DNA: TGCAGTGCCCTAGAACTACGTAAGGCCTACGAGCAGTACTTC.